Detailed here is one T cell receptor (beta chain). Its specificity is not known. This record comes from a study of blood T cells in healthy people across ages. Study at large: With template switching, about one barcoded beta molecule was captured per two T cells. General study points: The fall in TCR beta diversity per million T cells was roughly linear with age. Higher diversity, along with more naive CD4+ cells, distinguished long-lived donors from aged donors. Nothing was known about donor CMV status, and this possibly confounded expanded clonotype changes.

Primers used in a second PCR of roughly 7 to 11 cycles were a sample-barcoded 5' primer and a J-beta primer mix. MiXCR was run by TCRdb on the 5' RACE reads, yielding one entry per CDR3 protein. Here the sample spans 710,000 or so distinct CDR3 sequences, approximately 30% being singletons. Between the trimmed V and J ends, which lost 8 bases and 13 bases, there was a span of 21 bases. Looked up from germline, CDR1 is SGHTA and CDR2 is FQGNSA. CDR3 length equals 14 residues. This TCR came from a woman aged 80 or over in good health. The specimen was blood. The V call is TRBV7-2, the J call TRBJ1-6; D is ambiguous. CDR3 region: CASGPSGEKIPLHF. CDR3 nucleotides: TGTGCCAGCGGCCCTAGCGGGGAAAAGATTCCCCTCCACTTT. Full variable domain (missing parts from reference TRBV7-2 and TRBJ1-6): GAGVSQSPSNKVTEKGKDVELRCDPISGHTALYWYRQSLGQGLEFLIYFQGNSAPDKSGLPSDRFSAERTGGSVSTLTIQRTQQEDSAVYLCASGPSGEKIPLHFGNGTRLTVT.